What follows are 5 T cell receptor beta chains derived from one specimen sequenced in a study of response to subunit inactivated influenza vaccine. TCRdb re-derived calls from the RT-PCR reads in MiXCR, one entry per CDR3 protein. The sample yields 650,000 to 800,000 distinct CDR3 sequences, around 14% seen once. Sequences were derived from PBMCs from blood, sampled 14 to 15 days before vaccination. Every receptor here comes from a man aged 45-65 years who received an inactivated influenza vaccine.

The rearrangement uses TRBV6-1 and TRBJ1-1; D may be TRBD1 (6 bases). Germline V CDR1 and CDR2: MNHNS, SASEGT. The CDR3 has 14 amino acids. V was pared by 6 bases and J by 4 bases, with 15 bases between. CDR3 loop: CASRIQGSFTEAFF. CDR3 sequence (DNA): TGTGCCAGCAGAATACAGGGTTCTTTCACTGAAGCTTTCTTT.

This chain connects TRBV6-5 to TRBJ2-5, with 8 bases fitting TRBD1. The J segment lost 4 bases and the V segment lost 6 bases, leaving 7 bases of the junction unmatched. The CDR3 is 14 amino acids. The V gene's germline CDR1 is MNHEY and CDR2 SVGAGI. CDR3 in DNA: TGTGCCAGCAGATATGGACAGGGTGCAGAGACCCAGTACTTC. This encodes CASRYGQGAETQYF.

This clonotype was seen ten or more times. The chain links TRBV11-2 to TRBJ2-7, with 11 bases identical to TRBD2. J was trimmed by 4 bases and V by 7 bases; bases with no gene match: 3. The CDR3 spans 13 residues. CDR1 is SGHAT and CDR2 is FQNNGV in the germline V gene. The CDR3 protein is CASKLAGDYEQYF. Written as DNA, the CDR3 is TGTGCCAGCAAACTAGCGGGAGATTACGAGCAGTACTTC.

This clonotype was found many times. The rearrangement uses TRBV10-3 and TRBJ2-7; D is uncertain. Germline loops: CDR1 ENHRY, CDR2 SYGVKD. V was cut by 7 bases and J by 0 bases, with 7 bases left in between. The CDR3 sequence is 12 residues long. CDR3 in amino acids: CAIKGLSYEQYF. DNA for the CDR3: TGTGCCATCAAAGGGCTCTCCTACGAGCAGTACTTC.

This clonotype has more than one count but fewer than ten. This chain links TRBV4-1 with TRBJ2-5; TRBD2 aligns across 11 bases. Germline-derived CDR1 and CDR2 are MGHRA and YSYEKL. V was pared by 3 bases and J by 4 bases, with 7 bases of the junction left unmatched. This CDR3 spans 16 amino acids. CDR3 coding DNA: TGCGCCAGCAGCCAGGGTAGCGGGGGGGCATCAGAGACCCAGTACTTC. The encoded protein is CASSQGSGGASETQYF.